The 15 T cell receptor beta chains listed next were all sequenced from one sample in a study of graft-versus-host responses after intestinal transplantation. TCRdb's table, derived via immunoSEQ multiplex PCR, lists solely in-frame clones and lacks some. The table records over 100,000 clones, 85% to 95% of them present only once. Their recognized antigens are unknown. The sequencing used unstimulated CD8+ T cells sorted from spleen or lymph node cells, collected before transplant. The receptor set was obtained from a human donor who was the organ donor for an intestinal transplant.

The chain is built from TRBV5-8 and TRBJ2-1; no reliable D call. Germline V gives CDR1 SGHTS, CDR2 YDEGEE. This CDR3 contains 13 residues. Trimming removed 6 bases at V and 0 bases at J, with 7 bases between. CDR3 region: CASTPGSYNEQFF. The CDR3, as DNA: TGTGCCAGCACCCCGGGCTCCTACAATGAGCAGTTCTTC. Looking up the rest from reference TRBV5-8 and TRBJ2-1 gives the full variable domain: EAGVTQSPTHLIKTRGQQATLRCSPISGHTSVYWYQQALGLGLQFLLWYDEGEERNRGNFPPRFSGRQFPNYSSELNVNALELEDSALYLCASTPGSYNEQFFGPGTRLTVL.

This chain uses TRBV19 with TRBJ2-7; no reliable D call. Germline CDR1 LNHDA, CDR2 SQIVND (reference sequence). The germline V and J ends were trimmed by 1 base and 3 bases, with 10 bases remaining between them. This CDR3 contains 14 residues. The CDR3 coding sequence is TGTGCCAGTAGTATAGGCAGAAACCTCTACGAGCAGTACTTC. It yields the protein CASSIGRNLYEQYF.

This clone was seen only a few times. V and J are TRBV4-1 and TRBJ1-3, with 8 bases that match TRBD1. This CDR3 has 15 amino acids. The V gene end was trimmed by 1 base and the J gene end by 4 bases; junction bases not matched to a gene: 3. Germline CDR1 and CDR2: MGHRA and YSYEKL. The CDR3 sequence: CASSQGTGRGNTIYF. For the CDR3, the DNA is TGCGCCAGCAGCCAAGGGACAGGGCGAGGAAACACCATATATTTT.

This sequence joins TRBV5-4 and TRBJ2-7; 7 bases are a match to TRBD1. CDR3 length: 13 amino acids. Germline CDR1 and CDR2: SGHNT and YYREEE (reference sequence). J was trimmed by 2 bases and V by 4 bases; bases with no gene match: 3. CDR3 sequence: CASSAGTAYEQYF. The CDR3 DNA reads as TGTGCCAGCAGCGCCGGGACAGCCTACGAGCAGTACTTC.

The V and J genes are TRBV7-8 and TRBJ2-1; 12 nucleotides align to TRBD2. Unmatched junction bases numbered 12, after V lost 3 bases and J lost 9 bases. Germline V gene lookup returns CDR1 SGHVS and CDR2 FQNEAQ. There are 17 residues in the CDR3. The CDR3 sequence: CASSFSLAGGYEGEQFF. As DNA, the CDR3 is TGTGCCAGCAGCTTTTCCCTAGCGGGAGGGTATGAGGGTGAGCAGTTCTTC.

V is TRBV29-1 and J is TRBJ2-3; no reliable D call. The CDR3 runs 16 residues. Germline CDR1 SQVTM, CDR2 ANQGSEA. Between the trimmed V and J ends, which lost 4 bases and 2 bases, there was a span of 19 bases. The CDR3 region is CSVVGLSLSFTDTQYF. CDR3 in DNA: TGCAGCGTTGTGGGTTTGTCGTTAAGCTTCACAGATACGCAGTATTTT.

V usage is TRBV5-6 and J usage is TRBJ1-5, with D hard to call. The CDR3 extends over 13 amino acids. Germline V gene sequence: CDR1 SGHDT, CDR2 YYEEEE. Between the trimmed V and J ends, which lost 3 bases and 4 bases, there was a span of 8 bases. The CDR3 sequence is CASSSGRNQPQHF. CDR3 bases: TGTGCCAGCAGCTCCGGGAGGAATCAGCCCCAGCATTTT.

The V call is TRBV2, the J call TRBJ2-5; no clear D gene. Germline CDR1 and CDR2: SNHLY and FYNNEI. Trimming took 4 bases from V and 5 from J, leaving 11 bases between them. The CDR3 covers 13 residues. CDR3 sequence: CASSVPVPETQYF. CDR3 nucleotides: TGTGCCAGCAGTGTCCCGGTCCCCGAGACCCAGTACTTC.

The chain carries TRBV4-2 and TRBJ2-3, with D perhaps matching TRBD1 (5 bases). Per germline, CDR1 LGHNA and CDR2 YNFKEQ. V lost 4 bases and J 0 bases, leaving 23 bases between the germline ends. The CDR3 is made up of 19 amino acids. The CDR3 is CASSPMLADTTISTDTQYF. As DNA, the CDR3 is TGTGCCAGCAGCCCTATGTTGGCGGACACGACCATTAGCACAGATACGCAGTATTTT.

This chain joins TRBV21-1 and TRBJ2-7; the tabulated D call, TRBD2, remains unverified against the DNA. TRBV21-1 is termed a pseudogene. CDR3 length: 17 residues. Here the CDR3 reads CASSTPSGLAVRGEQYF. In nucleotides, the CDR3 is TGTGCCAGCAGCACGCCCTCGGGACTAGCGGTTAGAGGGGAGCAGTACTTC.

The V call is TRBV4-1, the J call TRBJ1-1; 7 bases align to TRBD1. Germline values: CDR1 MGHRA, CDR2 YSYEKL. V shed 4 bases and J 0 bases; nucleotides not matched to a gene: 8. The CDR3 spans 16 residues. The CDR3 DNA is TGCGCCAGCAGCCCATTACCGGGACAGTTGAACACTGAAGCTTTCTTT. This encodes CASSPLPGQLNTEAFF.

The chain employs TRBV19 and TRBJ2-7; 11 nucleotides line up with TRBD2. Germline V gene data show CDR1 as LNHDA and CDR2 as SQIVND (reference sequence). This CDR3 region has 15 residues. J was trimmed by 2 bases and V by 6 bases; bases with no gene match: 6. CDR3 in amino acids: CASSPSGRTTYEQYF. The CDR3 DNA reads TGTGCCAGTAGCCCTAGCGGGAGGACCACCTACGAGCAGTACTTC.

V and J are TRBV5-1 and TRBJ2-3, with 7 bases lining up with TRBD2. CDR3 size: 16 residues. The ends lost 4 bases at V and 4 bases at J; junction bases unmatched: 12. CDR1 is SGHRS and CDR2 is YFSETQ in the germline V gene. CDR3 DNA sequence: TGCGCCAGCAGCCCGGACGGGAGGTGGGCATCAGATACGCAGTATTTT. It yields the protein CASSPDGRWASDTQYF.

This rearrangement joins TRBV9 to TRBJ2-2; D uncertain. This CDR3 is 13 amino acids long. Trimming pared 0 bases from V and 3 bases from J, leaving 3 bases between. Germline V CDR1 and CDR2: SGDLS, YYNGEE. CDR3 loop: CASSVEDTGELFF. For the CDR3, the DNA is TGTGCCAGCAGCGTAGAGGACACCGGGGAGCTGTTTTTT.

This clone is a singleton in its sample. The rearrangement joins TRBV27 to TRBJ1-1; 10 bases agree with TRBD1. The length of the CDR3 is 14 residues. Germline CDR1 is MNHEY and CDR2 is SMNVEV (reference sequence). Trimming took 5 bases from V and 5 from J; bases not matched to a gene: 5. This CDR3 reads CASSLGTGETEAFF. The CDR3 region has the DNA TGTGCCAGCAGTCTCGGGACAGGGGAGACTGAAGCTTTCTTT.